This T cell receptor (beta chain) came from a study of blood T cell repertoires in COVID-19. Using immunoSEQ multiplex PCR, the repertoire was profiled, and TCRdb retains in-frame clones only, with some absent. The sample comprises 120,000 to 150,000 clones, around three quarters of which are singletons, and roughly 17% rests with the top ten. This clone has just a few counts. Sample: peripheral blood. This TCR came from a man aged 50-60 years with acute or convalescent COVID-19.

The CDR3 nucleotides are TGCAGCGTTGAAGAAGACAGGGACTACAATGAGCAGTTCTTC. It codes for CSVEEDRDYNEQFF. V and J are TRBV29-1 and TRBJ2-1, with 7 bases that match TRBD1. The germline gives CDR1 SQVTM, CDR2 ANQGSEA. The junction had 2 bases not matched to a gene; V was cut back by 0 bases and J by 3 bases. This CDR3 comprises 14 residues.